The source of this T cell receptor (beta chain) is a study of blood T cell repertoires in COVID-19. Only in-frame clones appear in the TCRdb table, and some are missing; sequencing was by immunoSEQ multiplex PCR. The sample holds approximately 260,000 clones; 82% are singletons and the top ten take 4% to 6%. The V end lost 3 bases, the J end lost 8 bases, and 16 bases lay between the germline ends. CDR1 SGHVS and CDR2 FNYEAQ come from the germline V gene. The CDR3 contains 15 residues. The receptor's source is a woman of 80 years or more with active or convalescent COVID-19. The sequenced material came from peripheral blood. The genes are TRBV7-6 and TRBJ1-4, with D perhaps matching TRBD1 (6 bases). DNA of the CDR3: TGTGCCAGCAGCTTGGGGGCAGGAGTCTCGGAAAAACTGTTTTTT. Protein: CASSLGAGVSEKLFF.